This T cell receptor (beta chain) is from a study of cytomegalovirus exposure and HLA in healthy donors. In regard to this clone: Its antigen is not known.

Primers included in the PCR were 60 Vbeta and 13 Jbeta primers. In the authors' methods: A later analysis tallied some 84 million unique TCR beta chains, 9 million to 12 million of them shared. Sequencing used immunoSEQ multiplex PCR; TCRdb keeps in-frame clones, though not all of them. V, J and clone size are taken as reported in that table, and D and trimming were inferred from the DNA itself. The listing records tens of thousands of clones. CDR1 and CDR2 (germline): SNHLY, FYNNEI. Trimming shortened V by 6 bases and J by 0 bases, and 8 bases separated the two germline ends. CDR3 length equals 13 residues. Study findings and constraints: The study carried out a later analysis of TCR beta sequences. It associated under 20,000 of them with specific HLA alleles at a false discovery rate of 0.05. The authors later found HLA-associated TCR beta chains more clonally expanded than equally common others. Analysis was carried out at a later point, and it linked a missense DCLRE1C variant to TCR beta V- and J-gene trimming.

This clonotype was sampled from a man between 45 and 60 years old in good health and CMV-seronegative. The rearrangement uses TRBV2 and TRBJ1-1; D not resolved. The sample consisted of PBMCs. The CDR3 sequence is CASRRAMNTEAFF. DNA for the CDR3: TGTGCCAGCAGGAGGGCAATGAACACTGAAGCTTTCTTT.